A single sample gave rise to the 4 T cell receptor beta chains below, sequenced in a study of cytomegalovirus exposure and HLA in healthy donors (dated by TCRdb to about 2017). Receptor amplification or capture employed the immunoSEQ multiplex PCR assay. The multiplex PCR relied on a mix of 60 forward primers for TCR Vbeta segments and 13 reverse primers for TCR Jbeta segments. The table comes from immuneACCESS by way of TCRdb, which keeps in-frame sequences with V and J called. Part of the clones is missing from these tables; in studies checked, under half for an unresolved V gene and the rest for unknown reasons. Recorded for this sample are under 150,000 clones; about 84% of them occurred a single time. The ten largest make up more than 3% of the sample. Specimen: PBMCs. These TCRs come from a male donor in good health and CMV-seronegative.

This chain links TRBV5-8 with TRBJ1-1; TRBD1 agrees at 11 bases. Trimming removed 7 bases from V and 4 bases from J; junction bases left unmatched: 12. The CDR3 length is 16 residues. Per the germline V gene, CDR1 is SGHTS and CDR2 is YDEGEE. The CDR3: CASFELTGTGGTEAFF. The DNA for the CDR3 is TGTGCCAGCTTTGAGCTCACCGGGACAGGGGGCACTGAAGCTTTCTTT.

This clone was recorded a few times. This chain uses TRBV15 with TRBJ2-2, with unresolved D. V was cut by 5 bases and J by 1 base, with 14 bases left in between. The germline V gene encodes CDR1 LNHNV and CDR2 YYDKDF (reference sequence). CDR3 length: 16 amino acids. The DNA for the CDR3 is TGTGCCACCAGCTCACGACTGACGGAGAACACCGGGGAGCTGTTTTTT. Translating gives CATSSRLTENTGELFF. The full variable domain, in which reference TRBV15 and TRBJ2-2 provide the parts outside the CDR3, is DAMVIQNPRYQVTQFGKPVTLSCSQTLNHNVMYWYQQKSSQAPKLLFHYYDKDFNNEADTPDNFQSRRPNTSFCFLDIRSPGLGDTAMYLCATSSRLTENTGELFFGEGSRLTVL.

The rearrangement links TRBV18 to TRBJ1-2, with D hard to call. Trimming left V 3 bases short and J 0 bases short, with 8 bases between. Germline V lookup: CDR1 KGHSH, CDR2 LQKENI. The CDR3 covers 14 residues. Here the CDR3 DNA reads TGTGCCAGCTCACCGGGCCAGTCTAACTATGGCTACACCTTC. It is translated as CASSPGQSNYGYTF.

This clone was observed a few times. The chain joins TRBV7-6 to TRBJ1-1; a weak D match, TRBD1 (5 bases). The CDR3 totals 13 residues. In germline, CDR1 is SGHVS, CDR2 FNYEAQ. V lost 3 bases to trimming and J lost 4 bases, with 9 bases between them. CDR3 in amino acids: CASSFGGSTEAFF. CDR3 DNA: TGTGCCAGCAGCTTCGGGGGGAGCACTGAAGCTTTCTTT.